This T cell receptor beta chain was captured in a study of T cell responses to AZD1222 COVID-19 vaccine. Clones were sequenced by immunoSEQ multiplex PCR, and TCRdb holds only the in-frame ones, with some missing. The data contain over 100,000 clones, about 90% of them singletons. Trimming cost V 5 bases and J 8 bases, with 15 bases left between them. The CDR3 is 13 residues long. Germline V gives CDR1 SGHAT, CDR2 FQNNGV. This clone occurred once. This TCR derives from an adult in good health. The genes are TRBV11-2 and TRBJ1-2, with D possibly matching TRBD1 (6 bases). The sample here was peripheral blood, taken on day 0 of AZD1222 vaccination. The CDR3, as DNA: TGTGCCAGCAGCCCCTGGACAGAAATCGGCTACACCTTC. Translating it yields CASSPWTEIGYTF.